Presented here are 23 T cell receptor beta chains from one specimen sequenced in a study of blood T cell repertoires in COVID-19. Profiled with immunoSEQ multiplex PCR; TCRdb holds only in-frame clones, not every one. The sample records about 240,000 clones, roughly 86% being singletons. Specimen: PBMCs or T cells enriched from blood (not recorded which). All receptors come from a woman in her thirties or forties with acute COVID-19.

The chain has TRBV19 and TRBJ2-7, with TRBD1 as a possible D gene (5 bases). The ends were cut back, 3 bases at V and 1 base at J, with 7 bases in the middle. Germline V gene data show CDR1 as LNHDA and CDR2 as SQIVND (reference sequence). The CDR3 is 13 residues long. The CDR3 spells CASSIRVSYEQYF. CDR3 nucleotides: TGTGCCAGTAGTATCAGGGTTTCCTACGAGCAGTACTTC.

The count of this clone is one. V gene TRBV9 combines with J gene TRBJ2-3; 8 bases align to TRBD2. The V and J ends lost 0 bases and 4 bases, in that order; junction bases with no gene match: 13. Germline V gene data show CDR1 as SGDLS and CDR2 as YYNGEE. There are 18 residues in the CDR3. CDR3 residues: CASSVEGGGTSHADTQYF. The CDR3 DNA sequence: TGTGCCAGCAGCGTAGAAGGCGGGGGGACTAGTCATGCAGATACGCAGTATTTT.

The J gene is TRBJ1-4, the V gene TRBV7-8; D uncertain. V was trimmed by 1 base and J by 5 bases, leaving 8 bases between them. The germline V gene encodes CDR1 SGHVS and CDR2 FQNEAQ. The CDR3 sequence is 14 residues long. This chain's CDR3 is CASSLGAQNEKLFF. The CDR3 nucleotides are TGTGCCAGCAGCTTAGGGGCACAGAATGAAAAACTGTTTTTT.

CDR3 amino acids: CASSIPRGLPEAFF. CDR3 bases: TGTGCCAGTAGTATCCCGCGGGGGTTGCCTGAAGCTTTCTTT. The rearrangement uses TRBV19 and TRBJ1-1, with a tentative D call TRBD1 (5 bases). The CDR3 contains 14 residues. Germline V gives CDR1 LNHDA, CDR2 SQIVND (reference sequence). V was cut by 3 bases and J by 6 bases, with 14 bases left in between.

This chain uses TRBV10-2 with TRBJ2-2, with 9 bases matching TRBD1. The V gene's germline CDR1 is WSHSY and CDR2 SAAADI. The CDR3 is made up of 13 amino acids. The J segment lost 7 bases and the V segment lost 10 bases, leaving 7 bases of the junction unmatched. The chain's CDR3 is CATGQGGSGELFF. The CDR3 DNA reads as TGCGCCACGGGACAGGGCGGGAGCGGGGAGCTGTTTTTT.

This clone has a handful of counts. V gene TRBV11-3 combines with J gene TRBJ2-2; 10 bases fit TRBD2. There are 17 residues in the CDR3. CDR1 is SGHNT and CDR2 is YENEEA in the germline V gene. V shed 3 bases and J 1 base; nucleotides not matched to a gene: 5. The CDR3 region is CASSFTGTSVNTGELFF. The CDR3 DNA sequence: TGTGCCAGCAGCTTTACCGGGACTAGCGTGAACACCGGGGAGCTGTTTTTT.

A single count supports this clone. For the CDR3, the DNA is TGTGCCAGCAGCTCACAGGGAAACCAAGAGACCCAGTACTTC. As protein: CASSSQGNQETQYF. The chain carries TRBV7-6 and TRBJ2-5, with D possibly matching TRBD1 (6 bases). Germline CDR1 SGHVS, CDR2 FNYEAQ. This CDR3 is 14 amino acids long. Trimming took 4 bases from V and 0 from J, leaving 9 bases between them.

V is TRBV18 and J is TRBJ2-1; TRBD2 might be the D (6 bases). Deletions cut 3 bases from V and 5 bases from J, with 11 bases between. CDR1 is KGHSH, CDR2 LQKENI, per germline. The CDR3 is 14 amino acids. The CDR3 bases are TGTGCCAGCTCACCGACTAGTAGGGACAATGAGCAGTTCTTC. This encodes CASSPTSRDNEQFF.

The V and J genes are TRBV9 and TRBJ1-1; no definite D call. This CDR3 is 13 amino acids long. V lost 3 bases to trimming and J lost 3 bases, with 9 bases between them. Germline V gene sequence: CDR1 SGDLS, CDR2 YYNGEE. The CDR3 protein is CASSAYSYTEAFF. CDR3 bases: TGTGCCAGCAGCGCCTACAGCTACACTGAAGCTTTCTTT. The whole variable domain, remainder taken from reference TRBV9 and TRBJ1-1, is DSGVTQTPKHLITATGQRVTLRCSPRSGDLSVYWYQQSLDQGLQFLIQYYNGEERAKGNILERFSAQQFPDLHSELNLSSLELGDSALYFCASSAYSYTEAFFGQGTRLTVV.

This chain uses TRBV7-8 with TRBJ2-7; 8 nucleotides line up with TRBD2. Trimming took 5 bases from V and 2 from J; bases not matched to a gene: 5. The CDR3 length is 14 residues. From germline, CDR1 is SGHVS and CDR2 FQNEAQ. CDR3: CASSPQAGAYEQYF. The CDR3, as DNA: TGTGCCAGCAGCCCCCAAGCGGGAGCCTACGAGCAGTACTTC.

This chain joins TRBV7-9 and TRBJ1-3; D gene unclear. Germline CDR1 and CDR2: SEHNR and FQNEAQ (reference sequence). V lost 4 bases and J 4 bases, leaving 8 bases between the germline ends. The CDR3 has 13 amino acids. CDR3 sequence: CASSSKQGNTIYF. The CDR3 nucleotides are TGTGCCAGCAGCTCTAAACAGGGAAACACCATATATTTT.

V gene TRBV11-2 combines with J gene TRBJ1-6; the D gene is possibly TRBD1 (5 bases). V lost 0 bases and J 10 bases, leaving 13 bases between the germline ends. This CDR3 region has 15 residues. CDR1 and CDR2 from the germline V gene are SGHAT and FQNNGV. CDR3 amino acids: CASSLDIRGGSPLHF. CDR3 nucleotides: TGTGCCAGCAGCTTAGATATAAGGGGTGGGTCACCCCTCCACTTT.

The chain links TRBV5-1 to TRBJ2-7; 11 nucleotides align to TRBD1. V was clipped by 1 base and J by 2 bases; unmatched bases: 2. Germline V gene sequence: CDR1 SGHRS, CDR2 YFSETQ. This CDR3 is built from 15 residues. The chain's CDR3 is CASSLWDRGTYEQYF. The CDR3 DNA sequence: TGCGCCAGCAGCTTGTGGGACAGGGGGACCTACGAGCAGTACTTC.

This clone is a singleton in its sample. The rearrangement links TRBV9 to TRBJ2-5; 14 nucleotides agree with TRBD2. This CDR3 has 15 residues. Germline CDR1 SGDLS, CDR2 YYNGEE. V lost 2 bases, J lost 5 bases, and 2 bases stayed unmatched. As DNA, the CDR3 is TGTGCCAGCAGCGTGGGACTAGCGGGAGACGAGACCCAGTACTTC. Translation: CASSVGLAGDETQYF. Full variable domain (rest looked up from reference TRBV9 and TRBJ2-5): DSGVTQTPKHLITATGQRVTLRCSPRSGDLSVYWYQQSLDQGLQFLIQYYNGEERAKGNILERFSAQQFPDLHSELNLSSLELGDSALYFCASSVGLAGDETQYFGPGTRLLVL.

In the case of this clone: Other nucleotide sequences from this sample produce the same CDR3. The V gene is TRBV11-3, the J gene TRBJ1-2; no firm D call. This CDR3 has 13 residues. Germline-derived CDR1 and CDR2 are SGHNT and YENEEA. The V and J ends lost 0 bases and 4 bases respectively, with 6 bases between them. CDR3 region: CASSLDGGYGYTF. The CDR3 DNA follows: TGTGCCAGCAGCTTAGACGGCGGCTATGGCTACACCTTC.

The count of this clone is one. The CDR3 protein is CASSEAIAGYNEQFF. The CDR3 DNA is TGTGCCAGCAGTGAAGCGATAGCGGGCTACAATGAGCAGTTCTTC. This chain uses TRBV6-1 with TRBJ2-1; 7 nucleotides match TRBD2. This CDR3 has 15 amino acids. The germline V gene has CDR1 MNHNS and CDR2 SASEGT. J gave up 3 bases and V 0 bases, and 2 bases lay outside the gene matches.

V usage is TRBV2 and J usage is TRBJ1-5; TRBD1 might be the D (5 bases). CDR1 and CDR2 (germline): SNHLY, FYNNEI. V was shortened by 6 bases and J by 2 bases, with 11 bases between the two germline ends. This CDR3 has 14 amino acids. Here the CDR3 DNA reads TGTGCCAGCAGGAACGGACAAGGCAATCAGCCCCAGCATTTT. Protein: CASRNGQGNQPQHF.

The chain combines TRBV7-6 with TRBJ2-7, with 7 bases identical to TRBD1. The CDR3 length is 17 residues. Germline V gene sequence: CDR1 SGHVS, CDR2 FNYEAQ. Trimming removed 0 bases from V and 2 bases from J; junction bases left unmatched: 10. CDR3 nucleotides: TGTGCCAGCAGCTTAGCGCTTTGGGACAGCCAGACCTACGAGCAGTACTTC. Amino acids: CASSLALWDSQTYEQYF.

The CDR3 DNA sequence: TGCAGCGTCCGACAGGGGATTTTGGATGAGCAGTTCTTC. This translates into CSVRQGILDEQFF. V usage is TRBV29-1 and J usage is TRBJ2-1; 8 bases map to TRBD1. CDR1 and CDR2 from the germline V gene are SQVTM and ANQGSEA. V lost 6 bases to trimming and J lost 8 bases; unmatched junction nucleotides: 9. The CDR3 is made up of 13 amino acids.

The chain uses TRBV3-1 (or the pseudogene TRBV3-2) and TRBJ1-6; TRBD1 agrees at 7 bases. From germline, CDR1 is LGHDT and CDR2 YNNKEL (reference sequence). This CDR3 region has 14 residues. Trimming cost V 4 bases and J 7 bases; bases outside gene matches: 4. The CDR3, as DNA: TGTGCCAGCAGCCTTGGACAGGCCAATTCACCCCTCCACTTT. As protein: CASSLGQANSPLHF.

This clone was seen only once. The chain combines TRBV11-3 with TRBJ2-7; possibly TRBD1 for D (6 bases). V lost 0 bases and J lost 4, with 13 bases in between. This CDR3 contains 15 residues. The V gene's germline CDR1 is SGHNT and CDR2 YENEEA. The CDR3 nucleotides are TGTGCCAGCAGCTTAGATCCGGACAGATTTTACGAGCAGTACTTC. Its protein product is CASSLDPDRFYEQYF.

The CDR3 reads CASSQSLGPSGANVLTF. The CDR3 DNA is TGTGCCAGCAGCCAAAGCCTTGGGCCCTCTGGGGCCAACGTCCTGACTTTC. V usage is TRBV14 and J usage is TRBJ2-6; the D is unclear. Germline V gene sequence: CDR1 SGHDN, CDR2 FVKESK. Trimming removed 2 bases from V and 0 bases from J, with 11 bases in between. The CDR3 totals 17 residues.

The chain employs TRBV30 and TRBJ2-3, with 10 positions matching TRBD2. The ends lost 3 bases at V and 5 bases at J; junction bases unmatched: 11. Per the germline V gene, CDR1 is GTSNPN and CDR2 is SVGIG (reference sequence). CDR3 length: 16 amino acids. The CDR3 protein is CAWSQPDLAGGDTQYF. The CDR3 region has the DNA TGTGCCTGGAGCCAACCTGATTTAGCGGGAGGAGATACGCAGTATTTT. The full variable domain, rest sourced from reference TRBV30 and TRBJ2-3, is SQTIHQWPATLVQPVGSPLSLECTVEGTSNPNLYWYRQAAGRGLQLLFYSVGIGQISSEVPQNLSASRPQDRQFILSSKKLLLSDSGFYLCAWSQPDLAGGDTQYFGPGTRLTVL.